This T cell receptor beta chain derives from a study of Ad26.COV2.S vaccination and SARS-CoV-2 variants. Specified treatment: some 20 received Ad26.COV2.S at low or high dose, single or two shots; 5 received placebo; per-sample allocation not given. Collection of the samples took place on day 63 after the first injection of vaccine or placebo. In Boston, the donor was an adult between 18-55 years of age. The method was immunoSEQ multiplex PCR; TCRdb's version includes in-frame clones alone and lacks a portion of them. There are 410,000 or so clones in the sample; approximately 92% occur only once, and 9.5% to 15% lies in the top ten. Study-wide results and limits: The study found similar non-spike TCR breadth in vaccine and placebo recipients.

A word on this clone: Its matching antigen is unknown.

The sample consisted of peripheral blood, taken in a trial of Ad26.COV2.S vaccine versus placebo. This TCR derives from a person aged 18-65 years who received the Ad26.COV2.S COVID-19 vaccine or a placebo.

CDR3 in DNA: TGTGCCAGCTCCCAAATTCCCAATGGGGAGCAGTACTTC. It translates to CASSQIPNGEQYF. The J gene is TRBJ2-7, the V gene TRBV18; D unresolved. V dropped 6 bases and J dropped 7 bases, with 16 bases sitting between them. This CDR3 spans 13 amino acids. CDR1 is KGHSH, CDR2 LQKENI, per germline.